This T cell receptor beta chain was sequenced for a study of T cells after posttransplantation cyclophosphamide. General study results and limits: TRB overlap between skin or GI tissue T cells and blood was limited.

Generated by immunoSEQ multiplex PCR, the TCRdb table keeps only in-frame clones and is missing some. Of 32,000 or so clones detected, about 90% appear once; the ten largest clones hold approximately 15%. In regard to this clone: Its specificity is not known.

This clonotype was obtained from a woman aged 40-49 years with a blood cancer, CMV-positive, and with a related stem cell donor. Sequencing was carried out using PBMCs.

The CDR3 nucleotides read TGTGCCAGCAGCTTAGAACAGGGAAGTTCACCCCTCCACTTT. Its protein is CASSLEQGSSPLHF. The chain couples TRBV7-9 to TRBJ1-6, with D possibly TRBD1 on 6 matching bases. The CDR3 runs to 14 residues. Deletions cut 1 base from V and 9 bases from J, with 10 bases between. Germline-derived CDR1 and CDR2 are SEHNR and FQNEAQ (reference sequence).